Listed here is a single T cell receptor (beta chain). This record belongs to a study of blood T cell repertoires in COVID-19. Repertoires were generated with immunoSEQ multiplex PCR, while TCRdb's copy carries only in-frame clones and drops some. The sample consists of about 150,000 clones, 85% to 90% of them appearing once. Sample: peripheral blood. The clonotype comes from a man older than 75 with acute or convalescent COVID-19.

The CDR3 DNA reads as TGTGCCAGCAGCTTTAGCGGGATCTACAATGAGCAGTTCTTC. Protein sequence: CASSFSGIYNEQFF. V is TRBV11-1 and J is TRBJ2-1; TRBD2 matches 8 bases. The CDR3 is 14 residues long. Germline assignment: CDR1 SGHAT and CDR2 FQDESV (reference sequence). V gave up 3 bases and J gave up 3 bases; unmatched junction bases: 1. The full variable domain, completed using reference TRBV11-1 and TRBJ2-1, is EAEVAQSPRYKITEKSQAVAFWCDPISGHATLYWYRQILGQGPELLVQFQDESVVDDSQLPKDRFSAERLKGVDSTLKIQPAELGDSAMYLCASSFSGIYNEQFFGPGTRLTVL.